This T cell receptor (beta chain) stems from a study of blood T cells in healthy people across ages. Germline V gives CDR1 SGDLS, CDR2 YYNGEE. The CDR3 is 16 amino acids. A second PCR, run for about 6 to 12 cycles, used a sample-barcoded 5' primer plus a J-beta primer mix. TCRdb reprocessed the 5' RACE reads with MiXCR, giving one entry per CDR3 protein. The sample shows 800,000 or so distinct CDR3 sequences, roughly 25% of them seen only once. The sample also formed part of further work on T cells of mothers and their children. That report adds: Related mother-child pairs showed slightly, non-significantly higher overlap than unrelated pairs.

Sequenced: blood. This receptor was obtained from a boy aged 5-17 years in good health. The chain links TRBV9 to TRBJ2-7, with D perhaps assigned TRBD1 or TRBD2 (5 bases each). The J call may be faulty, since TRBJ2-5 better matches the DNA end. CDR3: CASSVGGVGIQETQYF. CDR3 bases: TGTGCCAGCAGCGTAGGAGGGGTGGGGATCCAAGAGACCCAGTACTTC.